This T cell receptor (beta chain) is from a study of spatial heterogeneity in lung cancer. Turning to the study itself: Detected beta-chain sequences consistently exceeded alpha-chain sequences. Raw-read counts averaged over ten per unique TCR and UMI combination. General study results and limits: Whereas they appeared in blood less at follow-up, ubiquitous expanded tumor TCRs appeared there more at resection.

MiXCR, run by TCRdb on the 5' RACE reads, gives a single entry per CDR3 protein. This table has roughly 70,000 distinct CDR3 sequences, 13% appearing once. CDR1 is MNHEY and CDR2 is SVGEGT in the germline V gene. CDR3 length: 13 residues. With 4 bases removed from V and 4 bases from J, the gap between germline ends came to 10 bases. Time point described: sample taken at primary tumor resection. Unsorted whole RNA samples from tumor, nontumor lung or frozen PBMC were sequenced. About 73 TRACERx patients with early, untreated non-small cell lung cancer donated samples. A remark on this clonotype: Its specificity is unknown.

The TCR sequence derives from a male donor with early-stage non-small cell lung cancer. Specimen: PBMCs, collected at surgery. This chain links TRBV6-2 or TRBV6-3 with TRBJ1-1, with D unresolved. The CDR3 is CASSSDWITEAFF. CDR3 bases: TGTGCCAGCAGTTCGGACTGGATCACTGAAGCTTTCTTT.